This T cell receptor (beta chain) came from a study of long-term antiretroviral therapy in people with HIV (dated by TCRdb to about 2022). About the investigation overall: The earliest samples were collected approximately a decade before the 2015 WHO recommendation for immediate ART, a period when ART was typically delayed until CD4 counts fell. About 35% of the 30 participants with HIV were female. A total of roughly 200 cryopreserved PBMC samples came from a few dozen adults with confirmed HIV infection and were collected serially over a mean of roughly six years (range 1-12). This retrospective serial study examined whether starting ART and sustained HIV suppression were associated with changes in the composition and diversity of the TRB repertoire in peripheral blood. No cross-contamination during QIAcube processing turned up in test extractions that ran a monoclonal T-cell line alongside 30 to 35 polyclonal samples.

Details on this clone: The target of this receptor is not known. No quality values exist for individual bases; no much larger clone is one base distant.

Sequencing of the TRB variable region was done with the immunoSEQ hsTCRB v3.0 assay at survey level resolution. TRB sequencing targeted a depth of roughly 35,000-55,000 T-cell genomes per sample. Pooled TRB libraries were sequenced on an Illumina MiSeq with a v3 150-cycle kit. The study's own analysis went as follows. Analysis of repertoires was carried out in R inside a reproducible Nextflow workflow spanning QC, data transformation and analysis. Custom analyses were implemented in LymphoSeq2, an R package for AIRR-Seq data exploration. A few samples yielding fewer than 5000 total TRB sequences were excluded, leaving 150 to 200 analyzed HIV repertoires. Among the approximately 200 retained HIV repertoires, 59 were collected before ART initiation and approximately 130 after ART initiation. Each repertoire was downsampled to 5000 TRB nucleotide sequences, and summary statistics were averaged across 100 downsampling iterations. Only TRB sequences with CDR3 regions of at least seven amino acids were retained for analysis. Two measures captured diversity: a Shannon entropy-derived clonality score and the Gini coefficient. Repertoire networks linked the top 5000 CDR3 amino acid sequences whenever two sequences differed by an edit distance of one. For TRB CDR3 amino acid sequences, antigen specificity groups and MHC restriction were predicted with GLIPH2. To flag known associations with CMV, EBV, HIV or tissue antigens, CDR3 amino acid sequences were compared against VDJdb and McPAS-TCR. Pre-ART, post-ART and control groups were compared with Wilcoxon signed-rank tests and Holm-Bonferroni correction. TCRdb mirrors the immuneACCESS table, restricted to in-frame sequences. Some clones are absent from its copies; in checked studies, under half trace to an unresolved V gene, and the reason for the others is unknown. V and J calls and clone size are given by that table; D and trimming were obtained from the DNA. Within this sample are fewer than 20,000 clones, with 81% of them counted one time only. Jointly, the top ten make up 8.8% of the sample.

Relative to germline, V is missing 0 bases and J is missing 4 bases, with 4 bases of the junction outside any gene match. CDR1 LNHNV and CDR2 YYDKDF were looked up in the germline V gene (reference sequence). The CDR3 numbers 17 residues from cysteine through phenylalanine. Of the read, only the CDR3 DNA is kept; its 51 bases are in frame from base 1. Inclusion was restricted to participants for whom at least one PBMC sample before ART initiation and at least two post-ART samples were available. Every participant with HIV received treatment in the United States of America. Before DNA extraction, cryopreserved samples containing about 0.95-10 million PBMC were thawed and washed. At the time of the earliest PBMC sample for each participant with HIV, ages ranged from about 20 to 54 years. Each participant contributed PBMC samples from 1-4 timepoints before ART initiation and 2-8 timepoints after ART initiation, with a median of 7 samples. For every participant, serial HIV viral load, CD4+ T-cell count, ART history and demographic data were obtained. Genomic DNA was extracted from unsorted PBMC with a Qiagen kit on a QIAcube, processed in batches of 12 samples.

Results the study describes overall, beyond this receptor: The samples span the years 2004 to 2017, and the ART regimens used may be less effective than current regimens. ART initiation was associated with a significant increase in TRB diversity, but diversity stayed significantly below transplant donor controls even after long-term ART. Expanded TRB clones identified before ART initiation dominated the repertoire at all time points, although this dominance fluctuated and declined in many PLHIV after ART. Because PBMC availability was limited, only the TCR beta chain was sequenced, with no alpha chain pairing. Because pre-ART samples had limited cell numbers, unsorted PBMC were profiled rather than sorted CD4+ and CD8+ T cells. Inferences about post-ART repertoire changes are limited because no data were available on ART adherence, viral resistance or therapy changes. CDR3 length ranges in HIV repertoires were narrower than in controls, and network structure suggested an antigen-experienced repertoire with only a slight naive shift after ART.

This receptor was identified in a man aged 50 to 60 with HIV. The input for sequencing was unsorted PBMCs, taken 0.3 years before starting antiretroviral therapy. This chain joins TRBV15 to TRBJ1-6, with TRBD1 matching 9 junction bases. The DNA sequence reads TGTGCCACCAGCAGAGATCAGGACAGGGGATATAATTCACCCCTCCACTTT. Its translation reads: CATSRDQDRGYNSPLHF. The variable domain in full, with residues beyond the CDR3 obtained from the reference TRBV15 and TRBJ1-6 genes, is DAMVIQNPRYQVTQFGKPVTLSCSQTLNHNVMYWYQQKSSQAPKLLFHYYDKDFNNEADTPDNFQSRRPNTSFCFLDIRSPGLGDTAMYLCATSRDQDRGYNSPLHFGNGTRLTVT.